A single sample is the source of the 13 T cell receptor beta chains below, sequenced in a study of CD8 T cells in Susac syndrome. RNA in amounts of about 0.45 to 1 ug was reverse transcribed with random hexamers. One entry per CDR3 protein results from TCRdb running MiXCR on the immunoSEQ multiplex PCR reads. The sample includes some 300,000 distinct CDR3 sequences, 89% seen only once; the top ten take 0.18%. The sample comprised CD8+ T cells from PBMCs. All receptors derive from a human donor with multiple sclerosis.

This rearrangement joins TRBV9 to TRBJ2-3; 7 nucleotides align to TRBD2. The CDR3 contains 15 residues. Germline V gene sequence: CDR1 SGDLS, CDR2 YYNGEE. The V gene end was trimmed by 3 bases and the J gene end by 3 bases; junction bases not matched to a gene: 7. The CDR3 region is CASSGAGESTDTQYF. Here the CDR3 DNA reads TGTGCCAGCAGCGGCGCGGGAGAGAGTACAGATACGCAGTATTTT. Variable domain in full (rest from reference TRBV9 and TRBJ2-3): DSGVTQTPKHLITATGQRVTLRCSPRSGDLSVYWYQQSLDQGLQFLIQYYNGEERAKGNILERFSAQQFPDLHSELNLSSLELGDSALYFCASSGAGESTDTQYFGPGTRLTVL.

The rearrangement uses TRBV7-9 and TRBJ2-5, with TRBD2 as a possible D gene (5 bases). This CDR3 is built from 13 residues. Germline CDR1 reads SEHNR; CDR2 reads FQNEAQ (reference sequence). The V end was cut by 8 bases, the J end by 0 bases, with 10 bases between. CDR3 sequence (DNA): TGTGCCAGCCAACTAGAGTACCAAGAGACCCAGTACTTC. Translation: CASQLEYQETQYF.

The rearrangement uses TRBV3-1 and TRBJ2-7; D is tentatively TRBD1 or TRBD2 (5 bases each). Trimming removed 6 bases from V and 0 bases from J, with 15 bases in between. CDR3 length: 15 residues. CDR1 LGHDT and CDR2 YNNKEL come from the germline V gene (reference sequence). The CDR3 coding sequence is TGTGCCAGCAGTTTCCGGGACGGCAGCTCCTACGAGCAGTACTTC. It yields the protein CASSFRDGSSYEQYF.

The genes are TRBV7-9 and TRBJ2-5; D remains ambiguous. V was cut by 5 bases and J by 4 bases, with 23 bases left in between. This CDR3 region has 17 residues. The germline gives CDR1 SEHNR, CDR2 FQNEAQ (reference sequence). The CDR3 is CASSQRWYLLHRETQYF. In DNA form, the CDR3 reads TGTGCCAGCAGCCAACGATGGTACCTACTACACCGAGAGACCCAGTACTTC.

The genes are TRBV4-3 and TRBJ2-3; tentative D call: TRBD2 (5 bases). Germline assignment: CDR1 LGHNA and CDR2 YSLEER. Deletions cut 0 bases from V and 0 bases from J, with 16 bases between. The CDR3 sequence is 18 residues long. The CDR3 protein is CASSQERPPSPSTDTQYF. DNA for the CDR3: TGCGCCAGCAGCCAAGAACGGCCCCCTAGCCCCAGCACAGATACGCAGTATTTT.

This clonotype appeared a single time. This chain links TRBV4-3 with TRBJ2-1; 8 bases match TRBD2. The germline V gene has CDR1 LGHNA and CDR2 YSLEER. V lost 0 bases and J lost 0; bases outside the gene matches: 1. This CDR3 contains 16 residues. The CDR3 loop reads CASSQEGTSSYNEQFF. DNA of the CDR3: TGCGCCAGCAGCCAAGAAGGGACTAGCTCCTACAATGAGCAGTTCTTC.

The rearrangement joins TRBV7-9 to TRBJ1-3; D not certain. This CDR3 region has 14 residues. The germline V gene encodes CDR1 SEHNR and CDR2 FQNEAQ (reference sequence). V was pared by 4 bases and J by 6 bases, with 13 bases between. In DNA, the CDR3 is TGTGCCAGCAGCTCGGCTTTGTTCGCAAACACCATATATTTT. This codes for CASSSALFANTIYF.

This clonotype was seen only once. Here the CDR3 reads CASSEGLGYGYTF. The CDR3 nucleotides are TGCGCCAGCAGCGAGGGACTCGGCTATGGCTACACCTTC. This chain uses TRBV5-1 with TRBJ1-2, with D possibly being TRBD1 (5 bases). Trimming removed 4 bases from V and 4 bases from J, with 11 bases in between. The CDR3 has 13 residues. CDR1 is SGHRS and CDR2 is YFSETQ in the germline V gene. Based on the CDR3 plus reference TRBV5-1 and TRBJ1-2, the full variable domain is KAGVTQTPRYLIKTRGQQVTLSCSPISGHRSVSWYQQTPGQGLQFLFEYFSETQRNKGNFPGRFSGRQFSNSRSEMNVSTLELGDSALYLCASSEGLGYGYTFGSGTRLTVV.

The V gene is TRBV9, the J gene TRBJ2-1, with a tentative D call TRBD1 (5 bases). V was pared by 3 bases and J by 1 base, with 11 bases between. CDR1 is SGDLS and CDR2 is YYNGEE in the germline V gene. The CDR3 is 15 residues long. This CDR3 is CASSDQGDSYNEQFF. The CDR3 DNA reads TGTGCCAGCAGCGACCAAGGGGATTCCTACAATGAGCAGTTCTTC.

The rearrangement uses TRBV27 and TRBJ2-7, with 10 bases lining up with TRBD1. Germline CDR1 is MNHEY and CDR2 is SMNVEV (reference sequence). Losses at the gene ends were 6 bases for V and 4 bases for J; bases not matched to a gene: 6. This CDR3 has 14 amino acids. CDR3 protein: CASSTDRGRYEQYF. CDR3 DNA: TGTGCCAGCAGCACCGACAGGGGGCGTTACGAGCAGTACTTC.

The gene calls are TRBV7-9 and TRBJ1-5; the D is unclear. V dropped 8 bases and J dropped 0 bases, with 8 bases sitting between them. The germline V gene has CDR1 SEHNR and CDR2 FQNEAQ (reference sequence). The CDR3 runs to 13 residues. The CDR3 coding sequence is TGTGCCAGCCAGACGGATAGCAATCAGCCCCAGCATTTT. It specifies CASQTDSNQPQHF.

In DNA form, the CDR3 reads TGTGCCAGCAGCTTAGCCCCGACCGCGGACACTGAAGCTTTCTTT. Translated, it gives CASSLAPTADTEAFF. This chain links TRBV7-9 with TRBJ1-1; D gene unclear. The germline V and J ends were trimmed by 0 bases and 3 bases, with 11 bases remaining between them. CDR1 SEHNR and CDR2 FQNEAQ come from the germline V gene (reference sequence). The CDR3 has 15 amino acids.

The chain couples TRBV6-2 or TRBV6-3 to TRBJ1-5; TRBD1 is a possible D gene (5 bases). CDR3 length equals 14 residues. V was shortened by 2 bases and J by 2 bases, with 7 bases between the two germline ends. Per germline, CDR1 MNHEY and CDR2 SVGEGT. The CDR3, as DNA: TGTGCCAGCAGTTACGGAGGGGGCAATCAGCCCCAGCATTTT. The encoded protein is CASSYGGGNQPQHF.